The 16 T cell receptor beta chains listed next were all sequenced from one sample in a study of T cell changes during pregnancy in multiple sclerosis. TCRdb keeps only in-frame clones here, not all; method: immunoSEQ multiplex PCR. The profile covers roughly 100,000 clones, with approximately 90% appearing a single time and about 0.9% taken by the ten largest. This specimen was peripheral blood, taken after pregnancy. These receptors were obtained from a female donor with multiple sclerosis, enrolled in a pregnancy study.

This sequence joins TRBV6-6 and TRBJ1-5; no reliable D call. V lost 4 bases and J lost 0, with 10 bases in between. This CDR3 has 15 residues. Looked up from germline, CDR1 is MNHNY and CDR2 is SVGAGI (reference sequence). CDR3 sequence reads: CASSFEGYSNQPQHF. DNA of the CDR3: TGTGCCAGCAGTTTCGAGGGCTATAGCAATCAGCCCCAGCATTTT.

The chain carries TRBV7-9 and TRBJ2-7; TRBD1 aligns across 7 bases. CDR3 length equals 13 residues. The trim removed 1 base at V and 6 bases at J, leaving 3 bases unmatched. From germline, CDR1 is SEHNR and CDR2 FQNEAQ (reference sequence). CDR3 region: CASSLGPGGEQYF. As DNA, the CDR3 is TGTGCCAGCAGCTTAGGTCCAGGGGGCGAGCAGTACTTC.

The rearrangement links TRBV19 to TRBJ1-1; D possibly corresponds to TRBD1 (6 bases). V lost 6 bases to trimming and J lost 5 bases, with 22 bases between them. Looked up from germline, CDR1 is LNHDA and CDR2 is SQIVND (reference sequence). The CDR3 is made up of 16 amino acids. The CDR3, as DNA: TGTGCCAGTAGGATGGTCCATGGGGGGGCGGGAACTGAAGCTTTCTTT. Protein sequence: CASRMVHGGAGTEAFF. Based on the CDR3 plus reference TRBV19 and TRBJ1-1, the full variable domain is DGGITQSPKYLFRKEGQNVTLSCEQNLNHDAMYWYRQDPGQGLRLIYYSQIVNDFQKGDIAEGYSVSREKKESFPLTVTSAQKNPTAFYLCASRMVHGGAGTEAFFGQGTRLTVV.

V is TRBV6-5 and J is TRBJ2-7; no clear D gene. Per the germline V gene, CDR1 is MNHEY and CDR2 is SVGAGI. Deletions cut 4 bases from V and 3 bases from J, with 13 bases between. CDR3 length: 14 residues. This CDR3 is CASSSVGSIYEQYF. The CDR3, as DNA: TGTGCCAGCAGTTCCGTGGGCAGCATCTACGAGCAGTACTTC.

V gene TRBV29-1 combines with J gene TRBJ1-1; D remains ambiguous. The CDR3 has 14 residues. Trimming took off 3 bases at V and 3 bases at J, with 14 bases between the two ends. Germline-derived CDR1 and CDR2 are SQVTM and ANQGSEA. The CDR3 loop is CSVDTSIYHTEAFF. CDR3 DNA sequence: TGCAGCGTTGATACTTCAATATATCACACTGAAGCTTTCTTT.

This chain joins TRBV6-6 and TRBJ2-3; a possible D gene is TRBD2 (7 bases). Trimming cost V 5 bases and J 6 bases, with 18 bases left between them. Germline V gene sequence: CDR1 MNHNY, CDR2 SVGAGI (reference sequence). The CDR3 sequence is 15 residues long. The CDR3 loop is CASSNLRGGEDTQYF. CDR3 in DNA: TGTGCCAGCAGTAACCTTAGGGGGGGGGAGGATACGCAGTATTTT.

The chain links TRBV11-2 to TRBJ1-6, with a tentative D call TRBD1 (5 bases). The germline V gene encodes CDR1 SGHAT and CDR2 FQNNGV. This CDR3 is built from 14 residues. Between the trimmed V and J ends, which lost 6 bases and 7 bases, there was a span of 13 bases. In nucleotides, the CDR3 is TGTGCCAGCAGGACGTGGCAGGGCAATTCACCCCTCCACTTT. This gives the protein CASRTWQGNSPLHF.

The chain is built from TRBV7-2 and TRBJ2-1; 10 nucleotides align to TRBD2. This CDR3 is 15 amino acids long. The germline V gene encodes CDR1 SGHTA and CDR2 FQGNSA. V lost 5 bases to trimming and J lost 8 bases; unmatched junction nucleotides: 9. The CDR3 sequence is CASSPSGGAQDEQFF. In DNA form, the CDR3 reads TGTGCCAGCAGCCCCAGCGGGGGGGCCCAGGATGAGCAGTTCTTC.

V and J are TRBV10-1 and TRBJ2-3; no firm D call. V shed 2 bases and J shed 2 bases, with 5 bases lying between them. The CDR3 extends over 13 amino acids. The germline V gene encodes CDR1 WNHNN and CDR2 SYGVQD (reference sequence). The CDR3 region has the DNA TGCGCCAGCAGTGAGGGCCTCACAGATACGCAGTATTTT. It yields the protein CASSEGLTDTQYF.

The chain recombines TRBV5-4 with TRBJ2-2; 12 bases map to TRBD2. The CDR3 length is 16 residues. The V segment lost 4 bases and the J segment 7 bases; nucleotides outside the gene matches: 8. Per the germline V gene, CDR1 is SGHNT and CDR2 is YYREEE (reference sequence). The CDR3 DNA reads as TGTGCCAGCAGCCGGGTACGGACTAGCGGGGTCGGGGAGCTGTTTTTT. Its translation: CASSRVRTSGVGELFF.

J is TRBJ1-5 and V is TRBV27, with D perhaps matching TRBD1 (5 bases). The CDR3 extends over 16 amino acids. Germline lookup yields CDR1 MNHEY and CDR2 SMNVEV (reference sequence). V was pared by 5 bases and J by 0 bases, with 14 bases between. DNA of the CDR3: TGTGCCAGCAGTAGAACCCAGGGTTATAGCAATCAGCCCCAGCATTTT. It encodes CASSRTQGYSNQPQHF.

V and J are TRBV6-5 and TRBJ2-2; TRBD1 aligns across 10 bases. The J segment lost 7 bases and the V segment lost 7 bases, leaving 3 bases of the junction unmatched. The CDR3 length is 13 residues. Per germline, CDR1 MNHEY and CDR2 SVGAGI. The CDR3 bases are TGTGCCAGCAACGACAGGGGGCTCGGGGAGCTGTTTTTT. This encodes CASNDRGLGELFF.

The chain joins TRBV5-4 to TRBJ2-1; D gene ambiguous. Germline V gene data show CDR1 as SGHNT and CDR2 as YYREEE (reference sequence). Trimming left V 4 bases short and J 7 bases short, with 21 bases between. The CDR3 is 16 amino acids. The CDR3 sequence: CASSPGVSPKRNEQFF. CDR3 DNA: TGTGCCAGCAGCCCTGGAGTGAGCCCCAAGCGAAATGAGCAGTTCTTC.

The CDR3, as DNA: TGTGCCAGCAGTCCTACAGGGGGAGGGTTGGGGACTGAAGCTTTCTTT. Encoded protein: CASSPTGGGLGTEAFF. The chain has TRBV27 and TRBJ1-1; 8 bases align to TRBD1. Germline-derived CDR1 and CDR2 are MNHEY and SMNVEV (reference sequence). The CDR3 is 16 amino acids. With 5 bases clipped from V and 5 bases from J, the junction kept 13 bases outside the gene matches.

The chain employs TRBV7-8 and TRBJ1-5, with 7 bases matching TRBD1. The CDR3 totals 17 residues. Germline V gene sequence: CDR1 SGHVS, CDR2 FQNEAQ. The V gene end was trimmed by 5 bases and the J gene end by 3 bases; junction bases not matched to a gene: 13. CDR3 bases: TGTGCCAGCAGCAAAACTACTCTACAGGGGAACAATCAGCCCCAGCATTTT. Translating gives CASSKTTLQGNNQPQHF.

The rearrangement links TRBV19 to TRBJ2-7; 7 bases are a match to TRBD1. The J segment lost 6 bases and the V segment lost 8 bases, leaving 7 bases of the junction unmatched. CDR1 is LNHDA and CDR2 is SQIVND in the germline V gene (reference sequence). CDR3 length equals 12 residues. The CDR3, as DNA: TGTGCCAGTGATGACAGGGTTGGCGAGCAGTACTTC. Its translation is CASDDRVGEQYF.